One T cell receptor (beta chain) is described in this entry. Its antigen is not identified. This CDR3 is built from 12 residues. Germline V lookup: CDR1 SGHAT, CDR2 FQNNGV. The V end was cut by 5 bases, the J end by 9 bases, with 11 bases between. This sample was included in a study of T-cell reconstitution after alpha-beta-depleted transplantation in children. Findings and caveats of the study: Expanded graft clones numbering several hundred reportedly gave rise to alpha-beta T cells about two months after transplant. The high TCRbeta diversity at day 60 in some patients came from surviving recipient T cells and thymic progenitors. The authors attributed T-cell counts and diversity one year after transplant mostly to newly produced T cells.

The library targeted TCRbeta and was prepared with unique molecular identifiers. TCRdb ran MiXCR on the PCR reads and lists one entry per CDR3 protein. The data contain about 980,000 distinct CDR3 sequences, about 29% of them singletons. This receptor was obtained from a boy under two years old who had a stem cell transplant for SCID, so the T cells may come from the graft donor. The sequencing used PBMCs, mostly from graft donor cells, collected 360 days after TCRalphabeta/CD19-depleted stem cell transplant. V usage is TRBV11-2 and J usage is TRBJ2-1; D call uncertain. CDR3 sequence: CASSRLRGEQFF. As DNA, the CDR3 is TGTGCCAGCAGCCGACTCCGAGGTGAGCAGTTCTTC.